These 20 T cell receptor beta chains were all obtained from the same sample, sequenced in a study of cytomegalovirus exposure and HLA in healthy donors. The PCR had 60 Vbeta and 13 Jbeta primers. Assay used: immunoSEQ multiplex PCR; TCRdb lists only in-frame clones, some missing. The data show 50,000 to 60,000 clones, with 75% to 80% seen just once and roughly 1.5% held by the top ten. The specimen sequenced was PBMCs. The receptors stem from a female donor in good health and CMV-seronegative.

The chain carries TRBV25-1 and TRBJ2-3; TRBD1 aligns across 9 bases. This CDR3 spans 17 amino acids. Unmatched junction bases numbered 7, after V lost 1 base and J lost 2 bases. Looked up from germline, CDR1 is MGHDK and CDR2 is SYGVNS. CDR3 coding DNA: TGTGCCAGCAGTGAATCCAGGACAGGGGCTTCCACAGATACGCAGTATTTT. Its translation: CASSESRTGASTDTQYF.

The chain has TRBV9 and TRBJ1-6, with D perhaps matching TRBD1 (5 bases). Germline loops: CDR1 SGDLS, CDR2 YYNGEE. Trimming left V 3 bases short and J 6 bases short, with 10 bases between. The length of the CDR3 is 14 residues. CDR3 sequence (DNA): TGTGCCAGCAGCGGTGGGCAGGGTAATTCACCCCTCCACTTT. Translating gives CASSGGQGNSPLHF.

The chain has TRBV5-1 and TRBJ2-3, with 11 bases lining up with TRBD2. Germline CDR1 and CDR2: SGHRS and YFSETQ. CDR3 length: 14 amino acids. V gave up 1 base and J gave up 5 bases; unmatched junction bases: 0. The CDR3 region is CASSLTSGGDTQYF. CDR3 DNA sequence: TGCGCCAGCAGCTTGACTAGCGGGGGAGATACGCAGTATTTT.

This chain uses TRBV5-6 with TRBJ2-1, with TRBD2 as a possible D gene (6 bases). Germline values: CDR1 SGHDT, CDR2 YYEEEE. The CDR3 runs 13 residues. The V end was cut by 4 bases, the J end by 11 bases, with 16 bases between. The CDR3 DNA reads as TGTGCCAGCAGCAGGGAGGTGGTCAAAAAGCAGTTCTTC. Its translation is CASSREVVKKQFF.

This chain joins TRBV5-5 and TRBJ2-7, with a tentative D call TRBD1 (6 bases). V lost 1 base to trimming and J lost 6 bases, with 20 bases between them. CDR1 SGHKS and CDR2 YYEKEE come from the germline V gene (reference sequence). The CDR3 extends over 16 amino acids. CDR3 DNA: TGTGCCAGCAGCTTGAATGCCCACCGCCAGGGGAGCGAGCAGTACTTC. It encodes CASSLNAHRQGSEQYF.

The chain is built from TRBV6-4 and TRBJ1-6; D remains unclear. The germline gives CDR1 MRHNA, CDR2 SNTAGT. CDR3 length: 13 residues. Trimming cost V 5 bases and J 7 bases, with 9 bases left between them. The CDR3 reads CASSRERNSPLHF. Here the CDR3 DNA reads TGTGCCAGCAGTCGGGAGAGAAATTCACCCCTCCACTTT.

CDR3 residues: CASSWGGITEAFF. CDR3 in DNA: TGCGCCAGCAGTTGGGGGGGTATCACTGAAGCTTTCTTT. The rearrangement joins TRBV5-1 to TRBJ1-1; tentatively, D is TRBD1 (5 bases). The CDR3 consists of 13 residues. Germline CDR1 SGHRS, CDR2 YFSETQ. The ends were cut back, 5 bases at V and 4 bases at J, with 12 bases in the middle. Based on the CDR3 plus reference TRBV5-1 and TRBJ1-1, the full variable domain is KAGVTQTPRYLIKTRGQQVTLSCSPISGHRSVSWYQQTPGQGLQFLFEYFSETQRNKGNFPGRFSGRQFSNSRSEMNVSTLELGDSALYLCASSWGGITEAFFGQGTRLTVV.

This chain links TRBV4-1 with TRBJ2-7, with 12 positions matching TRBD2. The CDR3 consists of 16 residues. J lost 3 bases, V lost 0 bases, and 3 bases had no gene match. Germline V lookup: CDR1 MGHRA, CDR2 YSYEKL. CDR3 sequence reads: CASSQDRTSGDYEQYF. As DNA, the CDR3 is TGCGCCAGCAGCCAAGATCGGACTAGCGGGGACTACGAGCAGTACTTC.

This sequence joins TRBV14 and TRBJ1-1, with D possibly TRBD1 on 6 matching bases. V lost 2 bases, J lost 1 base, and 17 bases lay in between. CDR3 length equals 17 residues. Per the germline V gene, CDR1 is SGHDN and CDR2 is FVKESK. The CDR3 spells CASSQFGTGLRNTEAFF. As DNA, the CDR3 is TGTGCCAGCAGCCAATTCGGTACAGGGTTGCGGAACACTGAAGCTTTCTTT.

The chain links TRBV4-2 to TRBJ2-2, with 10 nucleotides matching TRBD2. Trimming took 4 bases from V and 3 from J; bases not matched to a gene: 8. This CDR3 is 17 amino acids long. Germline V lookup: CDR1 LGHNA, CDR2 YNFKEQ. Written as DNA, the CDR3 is TGTGCCAGCAGCCCCGTCTTAGGGACTAGCGACACCGGGGAGCTGTTTTTT. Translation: CASSPVLGTSDTGELFF.

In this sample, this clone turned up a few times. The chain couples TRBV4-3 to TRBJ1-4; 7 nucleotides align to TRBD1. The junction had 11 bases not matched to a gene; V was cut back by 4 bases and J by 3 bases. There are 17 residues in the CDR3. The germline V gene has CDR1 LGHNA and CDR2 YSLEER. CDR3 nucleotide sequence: TGCGCCAGCAGCCCCGCCCCCCACAGGGGATCTAATGAAAAACTGTTTTTT. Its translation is CASSPAPHRGSNEKLFF.

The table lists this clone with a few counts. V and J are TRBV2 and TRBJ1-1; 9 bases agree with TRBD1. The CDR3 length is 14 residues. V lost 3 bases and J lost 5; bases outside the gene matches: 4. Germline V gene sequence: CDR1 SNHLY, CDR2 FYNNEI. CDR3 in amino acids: CASSETGGRTEAFF. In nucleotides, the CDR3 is TGTGCCAGCAGTGAGACAGGGGGACGAACTGAAGCTTTCTTT.

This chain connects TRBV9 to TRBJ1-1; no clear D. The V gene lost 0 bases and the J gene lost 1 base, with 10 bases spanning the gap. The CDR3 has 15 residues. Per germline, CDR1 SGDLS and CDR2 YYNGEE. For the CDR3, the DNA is TGTGCCAGCAGCGTAGTGGGGAGGAAGAACACTGAAGCTTTCTTT. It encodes CASSVVGRKNTEAFF.

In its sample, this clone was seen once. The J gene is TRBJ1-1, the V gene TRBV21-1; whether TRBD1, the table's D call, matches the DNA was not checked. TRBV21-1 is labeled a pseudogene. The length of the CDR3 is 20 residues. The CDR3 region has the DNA TGTGCCAGCAGCAAAAGAGTCGGCGAGACAGGGATCCTAGAGAACACTGAAGCTTTCTTT. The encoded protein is CASSKRVGETGILENTEAFF.

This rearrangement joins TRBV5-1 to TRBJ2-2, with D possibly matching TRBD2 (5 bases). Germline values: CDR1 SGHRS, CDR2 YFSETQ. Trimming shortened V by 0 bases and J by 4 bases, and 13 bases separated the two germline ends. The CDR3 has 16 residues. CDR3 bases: TGCGCCAGCAGCTTGGCCTTGGAGACTACCACCGGGGAGCTGTTTTTT. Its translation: CASSLALETTTGELFF.

CDR3 DNA: TGCGCCAGCAGTGGCGGAGACTCTGGAAACACCATATATTTT. It codes for CASSGGDSGNTIYF. The chain joins TRBV5-1 to TRBJ1-3; D uncertain. CDR3 length: 14 residues. V was pared by 5 bases and J by 0 bases, with 9 bases between. Germline V lookup: CDR1 SGHRS, CDR2 YFSETQ. The variable domain in full, with the rest retrieved from reference TRBV5-1 and TRBJ1-3, is KAGVTQTPRYLIKTRGQQVTLSCSPISGHRSVSWYQQTPGQGLQFLFEYFSETQRNKGNFPGRFSGRQFSNSRSEMNVSTLELGDSALYLCASSGGDSGNTIYFGEGSWLTVV.

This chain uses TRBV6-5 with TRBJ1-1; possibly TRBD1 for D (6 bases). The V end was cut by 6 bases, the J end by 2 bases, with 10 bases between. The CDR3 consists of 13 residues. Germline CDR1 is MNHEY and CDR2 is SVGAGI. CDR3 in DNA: TGTGCCAGCAGATCAGGGGACAACACTGAAGCTTTCTTT. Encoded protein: CASRSGDNTEAFF.

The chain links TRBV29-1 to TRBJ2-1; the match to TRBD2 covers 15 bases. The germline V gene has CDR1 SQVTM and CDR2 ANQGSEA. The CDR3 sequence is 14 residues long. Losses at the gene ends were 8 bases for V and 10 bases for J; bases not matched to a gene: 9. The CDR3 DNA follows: TGCAGCCACGGGACTAGCGGGGGGCCTGACGAGCAGTTCTTC. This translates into CSHGTSGGPDEQFF.

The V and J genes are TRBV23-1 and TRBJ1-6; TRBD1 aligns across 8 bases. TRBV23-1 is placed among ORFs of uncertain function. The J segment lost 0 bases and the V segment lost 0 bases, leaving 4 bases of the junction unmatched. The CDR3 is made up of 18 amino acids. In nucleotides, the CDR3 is TGCGCCAGCAGTCAATCGGACAGGGACAGCTCCTATAATTCACCCCTCCACTTT. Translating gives CASSQSDRDSSYNSPLHF.

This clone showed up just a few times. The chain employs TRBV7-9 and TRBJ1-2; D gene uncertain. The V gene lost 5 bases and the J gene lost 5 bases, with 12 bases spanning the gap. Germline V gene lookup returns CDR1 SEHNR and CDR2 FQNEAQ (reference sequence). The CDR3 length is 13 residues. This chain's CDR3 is CASSATDQYGYTF. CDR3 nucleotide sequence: TGTGCCAGCAGCGCAACAGATCAATATGGCTACACCTTC.